A selection of T cell receptor beta chains follows, all from one sample in a study of patients and donors after allogeneic stem cell transplantation. TCRdb recomputed calls from the RT-PCR reads with MiXCR, one row per CDR3 protein. The table lists tens of thousands of distinct CDR3 sequences, around 5% of them singletons. The sequenced material came from blood, either unsorted or a sorted T cell fraction (not recorded which). The receptors originated from a human donor who was either an allogeneic HSCT recipient or a stem cell or donor lymphocyte infusion donor (not recorded which). It is not recorded whose cells these are; they may come from a transplant donor. Each CDR3 is given with its conserved first and last residue. Fields, in order: clone size, J gene, V gene, D gene, CDR3 length, CDR3 protein, CDR3 DNA. A D gene is named only where the DNA matches it firmly. Size is stated as once, few or many counts, or a class when the clone is expanded.

clone_size: many; j_call: TRBJ1-1; v_call: TRBV5-1; d_call: .; cdr3_length: 14; cdr3_aa: CASSSGTPNTEAFF; cdr3_nt: TGCGCCAGCAGCTCTGGGACACCTAACACTGAAGCTTTCTTT
clone_size: many; j_call: TRBJ2-3; v_call: TRBV9; d_call: TRBD2; cdr3_length: 14; cdr3_aa: CASASGNEVDTQYF; cdr3_nt: TGTGCCAGCGCTAGCGGGAACGAAGTAGATACGCAGTATTTT
clone_size: few; j_call: TRBJ2-7; v_call: TRBV3-1; d_call: TRBD2; cdr3_length: 17; cdr3_aa: CASSPRSLAGVTYEQYF; cdr3_nt: TGTGCCAGCAGCCCCCGCTCACTAGCGGGAGTTACCTACGAGCAGTACTTC
clone_size: many; j_call: TRBJ2-5; v_call: TRBV12-3/TRBV12-4; d_call: .; cdr3_length: 14; cdr3_aa: CASSLAGGVETQYF; cdr3_nt: TGTGCCAGCAGTTTAGCGGGAGGCGTAGAGACCCAGTACTTC
clone_size: few; j_call: TRBJ1-2; v_call: TRBV19; d_call: TRBD1; cdr3_length: 15; cdr3_aa: CASSARDRGNYGYTF; cdr3_nt: TGTGCCAGTAGTGCCCGGGACAGGGGGAACTATGGCTACACCTTC
clone_size: many; j_call: TRBJ1-1; v_call: TRBV6-6; d_call: .; cdr3_length: 11; cdr3_aa: CASRREAEAFF; cdr3_nt: TGTGCCAGCAGGCGGGAGGCTGAAGCTTTCTTT
clone_size: many; j_call: TRBJ1-4; v_call: TRBV18; d_call: .; cdr3_length: 15; cdr3_aa: CASSPVGGTNEKLFF; cdr3_nt: TGTGCCAGCTCACCCGTGGGCGGAACTAATGAAAAACTGTTTTTT
clone_size: many; j_call: TRBJ2-7; v_call: TRBV18; d_call: .; cdr3_length: 13; cdr3_aa: CASSPRGPDEQYF; cdr3_nt: TGTGCCAGCTCACCACGGGGTCCGGACGAGCAGTACTTC
clone_size: many; j_call: TRBJ1-4; v_call: TRBV30; d_call: TRBD1; cdr3_length: 12; cdr3_aa: CAWSRGDEKLFF; cdr3_nt: TGTGCCTGGAGCAGGGGGGATGAAAAACTGTTTTTT
clone_size: many; j_call: TRBJ1-4; v_call: TRBV20-1; d_call: .; cdr3_length: 15; cdr3_aa: CSARDPLNSGGELFF; cdr3_nt: TGCAGTGCTAGAGACCCACTTAACTCGGGAGGGGAACTGTTTTTT
clone_size: many; j_call: TRBJ1-1; v_call: TRBV4-1; d_call: .; cdr3_length: 15; cdr3_aa: CASSQPTRGSTEAFF; cdr3_nt: TGCGCCAGCAGCCAACCCACCCGGGGGTCCACTGAAGCTTTCTTT
clone_size: many; j_call: TRBJ1-4; v_call: TRBV6-1; d_call: .; cdr3_length: 20; cdr3_aa: CASSEYLPIEWRGLDEKLFF; cdr3_nt: TGTGCCAGCAGTGAATACTTACCGATCGAGTGGCGAGGGTTAGATGAAAAACTGTTTTTT
clone_size: many; j_call: TRBJ2-3; v_call: TRBV7-9; d_call: .; cdr3_length: 15; cdr3_aa: CASTSGGGLTDTQYF; cdr3_nt: TGTGCCAGCACAAGTGGGGGGGGCCTGACAGATACGCAGTATTTT
clone_size: many; j_call: TRBJ2-5; v_call: TRBV4-2; d_call: .; cdr3_length: 15; cdr3_aa: CASSQTLATQETQYF; cdr3_nt: TGTGCCAGCAGCCAAACCCTAGCGACCCAAGAGACCCAGTACTTC
clone_size: many; j_call: TRBJ2-3; v_call: TRBV12-3/TRBV12-4; d_call: TRBD1; cdr3_length: 16; cdr3_aa: CASSPRQGVGTDTQYF; cdr3_nt: TGTGCCAGCAGTCCCCGACAGGGAGTGGGCACAGATACGCAGTATTTT
clone_size: many; j_call: TRBJ2-1; v_call: TRBV15; d_call: .; cdr3_length: 16; cdr3_aa: CATSRLRDSRYNEQFF; cdr3_nt: TGTGCCACCAGCAGACTCCGGGACTCTAGATACAATGAGCAGTTCTTC